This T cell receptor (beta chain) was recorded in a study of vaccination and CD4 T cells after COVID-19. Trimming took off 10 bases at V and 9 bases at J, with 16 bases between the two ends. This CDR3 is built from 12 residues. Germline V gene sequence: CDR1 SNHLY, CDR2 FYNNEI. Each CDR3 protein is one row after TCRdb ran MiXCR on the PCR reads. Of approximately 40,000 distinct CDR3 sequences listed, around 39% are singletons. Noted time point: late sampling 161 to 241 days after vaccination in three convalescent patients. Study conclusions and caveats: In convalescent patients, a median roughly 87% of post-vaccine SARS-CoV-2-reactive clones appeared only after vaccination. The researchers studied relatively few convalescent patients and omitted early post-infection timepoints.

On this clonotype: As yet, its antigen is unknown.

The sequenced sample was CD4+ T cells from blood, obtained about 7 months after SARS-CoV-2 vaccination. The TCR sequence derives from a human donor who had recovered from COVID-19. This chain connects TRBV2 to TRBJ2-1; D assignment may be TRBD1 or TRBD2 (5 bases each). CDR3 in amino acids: CAIKHRGVEQFF. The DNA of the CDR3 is TGTGCCATCAAACATAGGGGAGTTGAGCAGTTCTTC.